These 21 T cell receptor beta chains originate from one sample sequenced in a study of blood T cells in healthy people across ages. With a J-beta primer mix and a sample-barcoded 5' primer, a second PCR ran 7 to 11 cycles. TCRdb independently ran MiXCR on the 5' RACE reads; one entry per CDR3 protein. The top ten hold roughly 26% of the sample, which has around 800,000 distinct CDR3 sequences, approximately 67% seen once. The sample comprised blood. The receptors were gathered from a man aged 30-40 years in good health.

J is TRBJ1-2 and V is TRBV4-2; TRBD1 is a possible D gene (5 bases). Germline CDR1 LGHNA, CDR2 YNFKEQ. V was trimmed by 3 bases and J by 2 bases, leaving 16 bases between them. The CDR3 is 16 amino acids. The CDR3 DNA reads as TGTGCCAGCAGCCATCCGGGACTCCTACCCAACTATGGCTACACCTTC. Its protein product is CASSHPGLLPNYGYTF.

This clonotype was seen only a few times. The rearrangement joins TRBV29-1 to TRBJ2-5; either TRBD1 or TRBD2 may fit D (5 bases each). Trimming pared 3 bases from V and 3 bases from J, leaving 14 bases between. Germline CDR1 reads SQVTM; CDR2 reads ANQGSEA. The CDR3 contains 14 residues. The CDR3 DNA follows: TGCAGCGTTGAGAAAGGGACGACGGAAGAGACCCAGTACTTC. Its protein is CSVEKGTTEETQYF.

J is TRBJ2-1 and V is TRBV5-1; D is possibly TRBD1 (7 bases). The CDR3 covers 15 residues. The germline V gene has CDR1 SGHRS and CDR2 YFSETQ. The V and J ends lost 2 bases and 3 bases respectively, with 12 bases between them. The CDR3 DNA sequence: TGCGCCAGCAGCTTCGGACAGGACTACTACAATGAGCAGTTCTTC. It specifies CASSFGQDYYNEQFF.

The V call is TRBV7-2, the J call TRBJ2-3; D possibly uses TRBD1 or TRBD2 (5 bases each). V lost 1 base and J 1 base, leaving 9 bases between the germline ends. This CDR3 spans 15 amino acids. CDR1 is SGHTA and CDR2 is FQGNSA in the germline V gene. DNA of the CDR3: TGTGCCAGCAGCTTAGGAGGGGAACGCACAGATACGCAGTATTTT. It translates to CASSLGGERTDTQYF.

The chain carries TRBV14 and TRBJ2-5; D gene unclear. The last part of the DNA fits TRBJ2-7 better; the J call may be wrong. The germline V gene encodes CDR1 SGHDN and CDR2 FVKESK. This CDR3 has 16 residues. As DNA, the CDR3 is TGTGCCAGCAGCCAAAGATGGGCAGTATTTACCTACGAGCAGTACTTC. This sequence encodes CASSQRWAVFTYEQYF.

The V gene is TRBV18, the J gene TRBJ1-2; maybe TRBD1 (5 bases). The CDR3 is made up of 15 amino acids. V lost 5 bases to trimming and J lost 0 bases, with 13 bases between them. CDR1 and CDR2 (germline): KGHSH, LQKENI. CDR3 amino acids: CASSSSGTSNYGYTF. CDR3 bases: TGTGCCAGCTCATCAAGCGGGACTTCTAACTATGGCTACACCTTC.

V gene TRBV14 combines with J gene TRBJ2-4; D is ambiguous. CDR3 length: 13 residues. CDR1 and CDR2 (germline): SGHDN, FVKESK. Trimming left V 5 bases short and J 13 bases short, with 18 bases between. CDR3 residues: CASSLGIYGEQYF. CDR3 coding DNA: TGTGCCAGCAGCTTAGGGATCTATGGAGAGCAGTACTTC. The whole variable domain, remainder taken from reference TRBV14 and TRBJ2-4, is EAGVTQFPSHSVIEKGQTVTLRCDPISGHDNLYWYRRVMGKEIKFLLHFVKESKQDESGMPNNRFLAERTGGTYSTLKVQPAELEDSGVYFCASSLGIYGEQYFGAGTRLSVL.

The chain uses TRBV4-3 and TRBJ2-7; 9 bases are a match to TRBD2. CDR3 length: 16 amino acids. Losses at the gene ends were 0 bases for V and 3 bases for J; bases not matched to a gene: 6. CDR1 LGHNA and CDR2 YSLEER come from the germline V gene. This chain's CDR3 is CASSQEYKRGVYEQYF. Written as DNA, the CDR3 is TGCGCCAGCAGCCAAGAATACAAGCGGGGGGTCTACGAGCAGTACTTC.

This clonotype was seen a few times. The rearrangement links TRBV20-1 to TRBJ2-1; 10 nucleotides line up with TRBD1. Germline-derived CDR1 and CDR2 are DFQATT and SNEGSKA (reference sequence). The CDR3 has 13 residues. J lost 5 bases, V lost 5 bases, and 3 bases had no gene match. The CDR3 spells CSAWDRGDNEQFF. In DNA, the CDR3 is TGCAGTGCTTGGGACAGGGGTGACAATGAGCAGTTCTTC.

The chain couples TRBV3-1 to TRBJ2-3; the D gene is possibly TRBD2 (7 bases). Trimming took off 3 bases at V and 4 bases at J, with 11 bases between the two ends. Germline V gene sequence: CDR1 LGHDT, CDR2 YNNKEL (reference sequence). This CDR3 has 14 amino acids. Here the CDR3 reads CASSHEGGADTQYF. The CDR3 coding sequence is TGTGCCAGCAGCCACGAGGGGGGGGCAGATACGCAGTATTTT.

This chain joins TRBV7-3 and TRBJ2-1, with 7 bases lining up with TRBD2. The germline gives CDR1 SGHTA, CDR2 FQGTGA. This CDR3 region has 15 residues. V lost 5 bases to trimming and J lost 2 bases; unmatched junction nucleotides: 6. The CDR3: CASSIRGLAYNEQFF. The CDR3 DNA reads TGTGCCAGCAGCATCCGTGGACTAGCCTACAATGAGCAGTTCTTC.

The chain couples TRBV5-1 to TRBJ2-4, with 7 nucleotides matching TRBD1. The CDR3 loop spans 15 amino acids. Germline V gives CDR1 SGHRS, CDR2 YFSETQ. After removal of 4 bases from V and 8 bases from J, the junction contained 12 bases not matched to a gene. The CDR3 DNA is TGCGCCAGCAGCCCCCCGACAGGGATGATGGACATTCAGTACTTC. Translated: CASSPPTGMMDIQYF.

V and J are TRBV5-1 and TRBJ2-5, with a possible D match to TRBD2 (6 bases). The CDR3 contains 16 residues. V lost 5 bases, J lost 0 bases, and 17 bases lay in between. Looked up from germline, CDR1 is SGHRS and CDR2 is YFSETQ. CDR3 region: CASSYGGGLNQETQYF. DNA of the CDR3: TGCGCCAGCAGTTATGGTGGGGGACTGAACCAAGAGACCCAGTACTTC.

The chain uses TRBV9 and TRBJ1-6; tentatively, D is TRBD1 (6 bases). The V and J ends lost 4 bases and 0 bases respectively, with 14 bases between them. CDR1 SGDLS and CDR2 YYNGEE come from the germline V gene. The length of the CDR3 is 17 residues. The CDR3 spells CASSPRDTSSYNSPLHF. The DNA for the CDR3 is TGTGCCAGCAGCCCGAGGGACACCTCCTCCTATAATTCACCCCTCCACTTT.

This chain connects TRBV5-1 to TRBJ1-2; D is unclear. From germline, CDR1 is SGHRS and CDR2 YFSETQ. With 7 bases removed from V and 8 bases from J, the gap between germline ends came to 24 bases. This CDR3 is 15 amino acids long. The CDR3 sequence: CASGIGPSGGEGYTF. The CDR3 DNA reads as TGCGCCAGCGGCATCGGACCCTCTGGCGGCGAGGGCTACACCTTC.

V and J are TRBV5-4 and TRBJ2-3, with 10 bases matching TRBD2. CDR1 and CDR2 (germline): SGHNT, YYREEE (reference sequence). Unmatched junction bases numbered 10, after V lost 4 bases and J lost 2 bases. This CDR3 has 17 amino acids. CDR3 DNA sequence: TGTGCCAGCAGCATTACTAGCGGGGTGACCTACACAGATACGCAGTATTTT. Amino acid sequence: CASSITSGVTYTDTQYF.

The rearrangement uses TRBV29-1 and TRBJ2-6, with D uncertain. The length of the CDR3 is 16 residues. CDR1 SQVTM and CDR2 ANQGSEA come from the germline V gene. V was pared by 7 bases and J by 1 base, with 17 bases between. As DNA, the CDR3 is TGCAGCGCTCTTCCGGAAGGCTCTTCTGGGGCCAACGTCCTGACTTTC. Translating it yields CSALPEGSSGANVLTF.

CDR3 residues: CSVEGSGREKLFF. As DNA, the CDR3 is TGCAGCGTTGAAGGGTCCGGTCGGGAAAAACTGTTTTTT. The chain recombines TRBV29-1 with TRBJ1-4; D not resolved. Germline lookup yields CDR1 SQVTM and CDR2 ANQGSEA. Trimming pared 1 base from V and 8 bases from J, leaving 11 bases between. This CDR3 spans 13 amino acids.

The rearrangement uses TRBV20-1 and TRBJ2-1; D perhaps matches TRBD2 (5 bases). Per germline, CDR1 DFQATT and CDR2 SNEGSKA (reference sequence). The CDR3 covers 15 residues. V shed 6 bases and J shed 7 bases, with 22 bases lying between them. CDR3 protein: CSADGSPGSPNEQFF. The CDR3 nucleotides are TGCAGTGCCGACGGTAGTCCGGGATCGCCTAATGAGCAGTTCTTC.

As to this clonotype: With a much larger clone just one base away, this may be a read error. This rearrangement joins TRBV7-2 to TRBJ2-7; 7 bases match TRBD1. The CDR3 runs to 13 residues. Germline loops: CDR1 SGHTA, CDR2 FQGNSA. CDR3 protein: CAGSLPGGYEQYF. CDR3 nucleotide sequence: TGTGCCGGCAGCCTACCAGGGGGTTACGAGCAGTACTTC.

This chain uses TRBV4-1 with TRBJ1-2; D is unresolved. The germline V gene encodes CDR1 MGHRA and CDR2 YSYEKL. Trimming removed 0 bases at V and 4 bases at J, with 12 bases between. The CDR3 totals 15 residues. This CDR3 reads CASSQDTLLGYGYTF. The CDR3 DNA sequence: TGCGCCAGCAGCCAAGATACCCTGCTAGGCTATGGCTACACCTTC.